A selection of T cell receptor beta chains follows, all from one sample in a study of cytomegalovirus exposure and HLA in healthy donors. Using immunoSEQ multiplex PCR, the repertoire was profiled, and TCRdb retains in-frame clones only, with some absent. This sample yields 20,000 to 25,000 clones, of which around 77% are seen a single time; approximately 7.4% belongs to the top ten. The specimen was PBMCs. All receptors derive from a man in his sixties in good health and CMV-seronegative. The CDR3 runs from the conserved cysteine through the conserved F or W. Fields, in order: J gene, clone size, V gene, CDR3 length, D gene, CDR3 DNA, CDR3 protein. D genes are given only for firm matches. Rows may omit the clone size; those that give it use once, few, many or a size class.

TRBJ1-2,.,TRBV6-6,13,.,TGTGCCAGCAGTTATAAGGTTCTCGGGGGCTACACCTTC,CASSYKVLGGYTF
TRBJ2-3,.,TRBV21-1,18,.,.,CASSKVDFGQGSADTQYF
TRBJ2-7,.,TRBV15,16,TRBD1,TGTGCCACCAGCAGAGATAGACAGGGGGCTTATCACGAGCAGTACTTC,CATSRDRQGAYHEQYF
TRBJ1-6,.,TRBV7-6,17,.,TGTGCCAGCAGCTTGAGGACGGGGGGGGGAACCAATTCACCCCTCCACTTT,CASSLRTGGGTNSPLHF
TRBJ2-7,.,TRBV10-3,12,.,TGTGCCATCGGGCAGACCAACTACGAGCAGTACTTC,CAIGQTNYEQYF
TRBJ1-1,.,TRBV11-2,18,TRBD1,TGTGCCAGCAGCTTAGGTTTGATGCAGGGGGCAAGGTCCACTGAAGCTTTCTTT,CASSLGLMQGARSTEAFF
TRBJ1-2,.,TRBV27,18,TRBD1,TGTGCCAGCACCTCCCTCGGGACAGGGGGCGCGGGGTCGGTTGGCTACACCTTC,CASTSLGTGGAGSVGYTF
TRBJ1-2,few,TRBV7-9,12,.,TGTGCCAGCACCGTAAATAGTCCTGGCTACACCTTC,CASTVNSPGYTF
TRBJ2-7,.,TRBV7-9,15,TRBD1,TGTGCCAGCAGCGTGGAGAGCGGGACAGGGGGCGAGCAGTACTTC,CASSVESGTGGEQYF
TRBJ2-7,.,TRBV7-9,17,.,TGTGCCAGCAGCCTAGGGAGAGCAGAGGCTTACGGCTTGGGGCAGTACTTC,CASSLGRAEAYGLGQYF
TRBJ2-1,.,TRBV2,16,.,TGTGCCAGCAACCTTCTTTCCCCATATACTTACAATGAGCAGTTCTTC,CASNLLSPYTYNEQFF
TRBJ2-7,once,TRBV7-9,14,.,TGTGCCAGCAGCTACACCGGGTTTTCCTACGAGCAGTACTTC,CASSYTGFSYEQYF
TRBJ2-1,.,TRBV4-1,17,TRBD2,TGCGCCAGCAGCCAACTACCCCCGGCGGGGGGATACAATGAGCAGTTCTTC,CASSQLPPAGGYNEQFF
TRBJ2-1,.,TRBV19,17,TRBD1,TGTGCCAGTAGATCCTTTCAGGGGGTGCGCTCCTACAATGAGCAGTTCTTC,CASRSFQGVRSYNEQFF
TRBJ2-7,.,TRBV15,16,TRBD2,TGTGCCACCAGCAGAGAATCCCTAGCGGGGTCCTACGAGCAGTACTTC,CATSRESLAGSYEQYF
TRBJ2-1,.,TRBV4-3,13,.,TGCGCCAGCAGCCAACAGGGTCGGCATGAGCAGTTCTTC,CASSQQGRHEQFF
TRBJ1-6,.,TRBV18,15,.,TGTGCCAGCTCACCCCCCAGGTCTTATAATTCACCCCTCCACTTT,CASSPPRSYNSPLHF
TRBJ1-4,.,TRBV27,17,TRBD1,TGTGCCAGCAGTTTATATCAGGGGGCATCAACTAATGAAAAACTGTTTTTT,CASSLYQGASTNEKLFF
TRBJ2-2,few,TRBV19,14,.,TGTGCCAGTAGTATCTCTGGTAGTACCGGGGAGCTGTTTTTT,CASSISGSTGELFF
TRBJ2-2,.,TRBV28,16,TRBD1,TGTGCCAGCAGCTATGGGACAGGGGCCCTTAGAGGGGAGCTGTTTTTT,CASSYGTGALRGELFF
TRBJ2-5,.,TRBV5-5,14,.,TGTGCCAGCAGTGCCGTGGGGGGAAAAGAGACCCAGTACTTC,CASSAVGGKETQYF
TRBJ2-5,.,TRBV5-1,15,.,TGCGCCAGCAGCTTGGTAACAGGTGGCGGAGAGACCCAGTACTTC,CASSLVTGGGETQYF
TRBJ2-3,.,TRBV11-2,15,TRBD2,TGTGCCAGCAGCCCCTCTAGCGGGAGGACAGATACGCAGTATTTT,CASSPSSGRTDTQYF
TRBJ1-1,.,TRBV5-1,17,TRBD1,TGCGCCAGCAGCTTTGGACAGGGGGGGGTTTTGGACACTGAAGCTTTCTTT,CASSFGQGGVLDTEAFF
TRBJ1-3,.,TRBV5-4,13,.,TGTGCCAGCAGCTGGGACACTGGAAACACCATATATTTT,CASSWDTGNTIYF
TRBJ2-1,.,TRBV5-1,16,.,TGCGCCAGCAGCTTGGTCGTCTCCCCGGGAAGCAATGAGCAGTTCTTC,CASSLVVSPGSNEQFF
TRBJ2-5,.,TRBV5-4,15,.,TGTGCCAGCAGCCCGACAGGCTCGTACCAAGAGACCCAGTACTTC,CASSPTGSYQETQYF
TRBJ1-2,.,TRBV19,12,.,TGTGCCAGTAGTAGACCGCGAGGCGGCTACACCTTC,CASSRPRGGYTF
TRBJ1-5,.,TRBV9,16,.,TGTGCCAGCAGCTTAGGGGGGGGTGATGGCAATCAGCCCCAGCATTTT,CASSLGGGDGNQPQHF
TRBJ2-5,few,TRBV6-6,15,.,TGTGCCAGCAGTTACGGCGGAGGGCAACAAGAGACCCAGTACTTC,CASSYGGGQQETQYF
TRBJ1-2,.,TRBV6-1,20,TRBD1,TGTGCCAGCAGTGAAGTCGCAGGAACGAGGACAGGGAGTTTTAGCTATGGCTACCCCTTC,CASSEVAGTRTGSFSYGYPF
TRBJ2-1,.,TRBV5-6,13,TRBD1,TGTGCCAGCAGACGGACAGGATACAATGAGCAGTTCTTC,CASRRTGYNEQFF
TRBJ2-1,.,TRBV30,15,.,TGTGCCTGGAGTCTTGAGCTAGACGGCGACAATGAGCAGTTCTTC,CAWSLELDGDNEQFF
TRBJ1-1,.,TRBV29-1,13,TRBD1,TGCAGCGTTGAGACAGGGGGCGAACTTGAAGCTTTCTTT,CSVETGGELEAFF
TRBJ2-5,.,TRBV7-2,15,TRBD1,TGTGCCAGCAGCCAGGCGGACAGGGACGTCCAGACCCAGTACTTC,CASSQADRDVQTQYF
TRBJ2-7,.,TRBV4-3,15,.,TGCGCCAGCAGCCAAGTCTATGGGGCTTCCTACGAGCAGTACTTC,CASSQVYGASYEQYF
TRBJ2-5,few,TRBV19,16,.,TGTGCCAGTAGTATACGATCAGGGTGGGGGGTAGAGACCCAGTACTTC,CASSIRSGWGVETQYF
TRBJ2-1,.,TRBV5-1,15,TRBD2,TGCGCCAGCAGCCGGGGGAGCGGGGACTACAATGAGCAGTTCTTC,CASSRGSGDYNEQFF
TRBJ2-7,.,TRBV19,15,TRBD2,TGTGCCAGTAGTATACAAGCGGGGGGCCGCTACGAGCAGTACTTC,CASSIQAGGRYEQYF
TRBJ2-3,once,TRBV9,16,.,TGTGCCAGCAGCGCATCCCTCCTCGCGAGCACAGATACGCAGTATTTT,CASSASLLASTDTQYF